Sequencing of this T cell receptor (beta chain) was carried out in a study of blood T cell repertoires in COVID-19. The overall study: The analysed material was cDNA or gDNA that came from T cells, B-cell-depleted T cells, or PBMCs.

The germline V gene encodes CDR1 MNHNS and CDR2 SASEGT. Unmatched junction bases numbered 6, after V lost 5 bases and J lost 10 bases. The CDR3 extends over 13 amino acids. Original methodology: Amplification from reference gene primers served as the basis for estimated nucleated cell counts. Profiling relied on immunoSEQ multiplex PCR, and the TCRdb table lists in-frame clones only, not all of them. V and J calls and clone size are copied from that table; D and trimming were computed from the DNA. The repertoire includes under 75,000 clones, 60% to 85% of them detected once, and around 50% sits in the top ten.

Sequencing was carried out using peripheral blood. The chain is built from TRBV6-1 and TRBJ2-1, with 9 bases identical to TRBD2. The origin of this receptor is a woman older than 75 with acute or convalescent COVID-19. The DNA for the CDR3 is TGTGCCAGCAGTCCCCATAGCGGGGGAGAGCAGTTCTTC. This encodes CASSPHSGGEQFF.